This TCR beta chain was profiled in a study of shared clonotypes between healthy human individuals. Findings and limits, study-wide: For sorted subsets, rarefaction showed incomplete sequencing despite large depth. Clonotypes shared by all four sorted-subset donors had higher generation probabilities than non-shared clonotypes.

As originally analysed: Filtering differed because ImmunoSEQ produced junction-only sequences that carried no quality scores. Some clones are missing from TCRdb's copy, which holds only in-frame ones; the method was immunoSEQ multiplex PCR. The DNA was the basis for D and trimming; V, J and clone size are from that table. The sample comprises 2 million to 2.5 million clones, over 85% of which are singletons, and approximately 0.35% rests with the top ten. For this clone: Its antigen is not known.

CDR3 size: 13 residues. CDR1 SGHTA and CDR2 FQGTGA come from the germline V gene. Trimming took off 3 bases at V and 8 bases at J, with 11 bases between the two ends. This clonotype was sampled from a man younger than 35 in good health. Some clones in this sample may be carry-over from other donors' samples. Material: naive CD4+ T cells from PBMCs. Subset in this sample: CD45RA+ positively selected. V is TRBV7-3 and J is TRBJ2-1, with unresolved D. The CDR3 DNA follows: TGTGCCAGCAGCTTCTCAGCGCAGGATGAGCAGTTCTTC. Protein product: CASSFSAQDEQFF.